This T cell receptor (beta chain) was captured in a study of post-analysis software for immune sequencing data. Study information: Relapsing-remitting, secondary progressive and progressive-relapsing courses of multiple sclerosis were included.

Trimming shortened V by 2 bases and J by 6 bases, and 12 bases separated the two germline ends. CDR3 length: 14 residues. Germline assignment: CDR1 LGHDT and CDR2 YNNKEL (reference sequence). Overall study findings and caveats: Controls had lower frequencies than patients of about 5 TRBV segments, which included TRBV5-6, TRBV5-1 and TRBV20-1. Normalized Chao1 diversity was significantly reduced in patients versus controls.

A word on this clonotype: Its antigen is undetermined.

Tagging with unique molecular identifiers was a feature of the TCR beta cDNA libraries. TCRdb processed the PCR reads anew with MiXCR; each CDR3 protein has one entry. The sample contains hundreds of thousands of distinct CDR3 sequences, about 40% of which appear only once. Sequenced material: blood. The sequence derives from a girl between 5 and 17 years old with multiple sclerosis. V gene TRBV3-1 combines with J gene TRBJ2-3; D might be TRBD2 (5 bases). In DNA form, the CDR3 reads TGTGCCAGCAGCCAACCTGGAGGAGGCGATACGCAGTATTTT. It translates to CASSQPGGGDTQYF.